Listed here are 28 T cell receptor beta chains from one sample, sequenced in a study of cytomegalovirus exposure and HLA in healthy donors. Clones were read by immunoSEQ multiplex PCR, and TCRdb kept only the in-frame ones, dropping some. The table records approximately 130,000 clones, 70% to 90% of them present only once. The sequencing sample was made of PBMCs. The receptors were sampled from a woman aged 18 to 35 in good health and CMV-seronegative.

Only one count was recorded for this clone. The V and J genes are TRBV7-8 and TRBJ2-3; possibly TRBD2 for D (5 bases). In germline, CDR1 is SGHVS, CDR2 FQNEAQ. The V end lost 4 bases, the J end lost 1 base, and 9 bases lay between the germline ends. CDR3 size: 14 residues. CDR3: CASSSRTRTDTQYF. In DNA form, the CDR3 reads TGTGCCAGCAGCTCACGGACTCGCACAGATACGCAGTATTTT.

The chain is built from TRBV10-3 and TRBJ2-7, with TRBD2 identical over 12 bases. The CDR3 length is 15 residues. V lost 4 bases and J lost 5; bases outside the gene matches: 6. Germline assignment: CDR1 ENHRY and CDR2 SYGVKD. The CDR3 is CAISGLAGGPNEQYF. CDR3 bases: TGTGCCATCAGTGGTCTAGCGGGGGGGCCTAACGAGCAGTACTTC.

This chain joins TRBV7-3 and TRBJ2-5; TRBD1 aligns across 8 bases. Germline V CDR1 and CDR2: SGHTA, FQGTGA. The J segment lost 4 bases and the V segment lost 5 bases, leaving 3 bases of the junction unmatched. The CDR3 loop spans 13 amino acids. The CDR3, as DNA: TGTGCCAGCAGCCCCGACAGGGGAGAGACCCAGTACTTC. The encoded protein is CASSPDRGETQYF. The whole variable domain, remainder taken from reference TRBV7-3 and TRBJ2-5, is GAGVSQTPSNKVTEKGKYVELRCDPISGHTALYWYRQSLGQGPEFLIYFQGTGAADDSGLPNDRFFAVRPEGSVSTLKIQRTERGDSAVYLCASSPDRGETQYFGPGTRLLVL.

The chain links TRBV7-9 to TRBJ2-7; 9 bases agree with TRBD2. With V trimmed by 3 bases and J by 0 bases, 6 bases remained unmatched. In germline, CDR1 is SEHNR, CDR2 FQNEAQ (reference sequence). The CDR3 totals 16 residues. The chain's CDR3 is CASSFPSGGTSYEQYF. In DNA, the CDR3 is TGTGCCAGCAGCTTCCCCAGCGGGGGGACCTCCTACGAGCAGTACTTC.

Only a few counts were recorded for this clone. The chain carries TRBV19 and TRBJ2-3; TRBD1 is a possible D gene (5 bases). Germline CDR1 reads LNHDA; CDR2 reads SQIVND (reference sequence). V was clipped by 5 bases and J by 0 bases, with 12 bases between them. This CDR3 region has 15 residues. In DNA, the CDR3 is TGTGCCAGTAGTGACAGTACCCTTAGCACAGATACGCAGTATTTT. Translation: CASSDSTLSTDTQYF. Full variable domain (remainder filled in from reference TRBV19 and TRBJ2-3): DGGITQSPKYLFRKEGQNVTLSCEQNLNHDAMYWYRQDPGQGLRLIYYSQIVNDFQKGDIAEGYSVSREKKESFPLTVTSAQKNPTAFYLCASSDSTLSTDTQYFGPGTRLTVL.

The chain is built from TRBV7-9 and TRBJ2-4; 9 bases agree with TRBD1. The germline gives CDR1 SEHNR, CDR2 FQNEAQ (reference sequence). Trimming cost V 4 bases and J 3 bases; bases outside gene matches: 13. CDR3 size: 18 residues. For the CDR3, the DNA is TGTGCCAGCAGCTCCCTAACAGGGGGCGCGATGGGCAAAAACATTCAGTACTTC. Residues: CASSSLTGGAMGKNIQYF. The complete variable domain, with remaining parts taken from reference TRBV7-9 and TRBJ2-4, reads DTGVSQNPRHKITKRGQNVTFRCDPISEHNRLYWYRQTLGQGPEFLTYFQNEAQLEKSRLLSDRFSAERPKGSFSTLEIQRTEQGDSAMYLCASSSLTGGAMGKNIQYFGAGTRLSVL.

The rearrangement links TRBV5-1 to TRBJ1-6, with D perhaps matching TRBD1 (6 bases). This CDR3 spans 14 amino acids. The V end was cut by 3 bases, the J end by 7 bases, with 11 bases between. CDR1 and CDR2 from the germline V gene are SGHRS and YFSETQ. The CDR3 DNA is TGCGCCAGCAGCTACCGGGACACGAATTCACCCCTCCACTTT. Translating gives CASSYRDTNSPLHF. The variable domain in full, completed from reference TRBV5-1 and TRBJ1-6, reads KAGVTQTPRYLIKTRGQQVTLSCSPISGHRSVSWYQQTPGQGLQFLFEYFSETQRNKGNFPGRFSGRQFSNSRSEMNVSTLELGDSALYLCASSYRDTNSPLHFGNGTRLTVT.

This clone has a handful of counts. The chain joins TRBV6-1 to TRBJ2-3; a weak D match, TRBD1 (6 bases). Germline V gene data show CDR1 as MNHNS and CDR2 as SASEGT. Deletions cut 2 bases from V and 4 bases from J, with 7 bases between. The length of the CDR3 is 13 residues. The DNA of the CDR3 is TGTGCCAGCAGTGAACAGGGGTCAGATACGCAGTATTTT. Translation gives CASSEQGSDTQYF.

The chain recombines TRBV30 with TRBJ1-5; D unresolved. V was trimmed by 0 bases and J by 7 bases, leaving 10 bases between them. Germline loops: CDR1 GTSNPN, CDR2 SVGIG (reference sequence). The CDR3 runs 13 residues. As DNA, the CDR3 is TGTGCCTGGAGTGTAACAGCCGAACAGCCCCAGCATTTT. It yields the protein CAWSVTAEQPQHF.

The genes are TRBV10-3 and TRBJ1-2; TRBD1 is a possible D gene (6 bases). This CDR3 contains 16 residues. V shed 0 bases and J shed 1 base, with 12 bases lying between them. Germline-derived CDR1 and CDR2 are ENHRY and SYGVKD. The DNA for the CDR3 is TGTGCCATCAGTGAGTCCCCTACAGGGATTAACTATGGCTACACCTTC. It specifies CAISESPTGINYGYTF.

The V gene is TRBV7-6, the J gene TRBJ2-7; 8 bases are shared with TRBD2. CDR1 SGHVS and CDR2 FNYEAQ come from the germline V gene. V lost 4 bases, J lost 2 bases, and 4 bases stayed unmatched. The CDR3 runs 14 residues. CDR3 residues: CASSYDSGAYEQYF. DNA for the CDR3: TGTGCCAGCAGCTATGATAGCGGGGCCTACGAGCAGTACTTC.

The CDR3 nucleotides are TGCGCCAGCAGCGACGGATGGACTGGAACCGGGACCCAGTACTTC. Translated, it gives CASSDGWTGTGTQYF. The chain is built from TRBV5-1 and TRBJ2-5; D may be TRBD2 (5 bases). The CDR3 covers 15 residues. The germline V gene encodes CDR1 SGHRS and CDR2 YFSETQ. The germline V and J ends were trimmed by 4 bases and 7 bases, with 20 bases remaining between them.

The chain recombines TRBV5-6 with TRBJ2-7; 9 bases agree with TRBD1. With 1 base clipped from V and 4 bases from J, the junction kept 12 bases outside the gene matches. Germline V gene data show CDR1 as SGHDT and CDR2 as YYEEEE. The CDR3 has 17 residues. Here the CDR3 reads CASSLYPPGTGQYEQYF. As DNA, the CDR3 is TGTGCCAGCAGCTTGTATCCCCCGGGGACAGGGCAGTACGAGCAGTACTTC. The full variable domain, its missing parts supplied by reference TRBV5-6 and TRBJ2-7, is DAGVTQSPTHLIKTRGQQVTLRCSPKSGHDTVSWYQQALGQGPQFIFQYYEEEERQRGNFPDRFSGHQFPNYSSELNVNALLLGDSALYLCASSLYPPGTGQYEQYFGPGTRLTVT.

The chain combines TRBV6-1 with TRBJ2-1; 10 bases line up with TRBD2. CDR3 size: 19 residues. Germline CDR1 and CDR2: MNHNS and SASEGT. J gave up 6 bases and V 4 bases, and 18 bases lay outside the gene matches. For the CDR3, the DNA is TGTGCCAGCAGTGGGGATAACCGGAGGACTAGCGGACATAGCAATGAGCAGTTCTTC. Protein sequence: CASSGDNRRTSGHSNEQFF.

This clone occurred once. V usage is TRBV28 and J usage is TRBJ1-1, with D tentatively TRBD1 (5 bases). CDR1 and CDR2 from the germline V gene are MDHEN and SYDVKM. The CDR3 sequence is 14 residues long. V was shortened by 6 bases and J by 3 bases, with 14 bases between the two germline ends. This CDR3 is CASSMAGGDTEAFF. The DNA of the CDR3 is TGTGCCAGCAGCATGGCGGGGGGAGACACTGAAGCTTTCTTT.

The rearrangement links TRBV27 to TRBJ2-5, with 7 bases identical to TRBD2. The CDR3 consists of 15 residues. Germline lookup yields CDR1 MNHEY and CDR2 SMNVEV (reference sequence). V lost 7 bases and J lost 1; bases outside the gene matches: 9. The CDR3 here is CASNWGGRAQETQYF. CDR3 sequence (DNA): TGTGCCAGCAATTGGGGCGGGAGAGCCCAAGAGACCCAGTACTTC.

As to this clone: This sample includes further DNA sequences coding for the same CDR3. The rearrangement uses TRBV28 and TRBJ1-5; weak D call: TRBD1 (5 bases). V gave up 5 bases and J gave up 0 bases, with 11 bases separating them. This CDR3 spans 15 amino acids. The germline gives CDR1 MDHEN, CDR2 SYDVKM. The CDR3 region has the DNA TGTGCCAGCAGTCTCCCGGGGGGTAGCAATCAGCCCCAGCATTTT. Amino acid sequence: CASSLPGGSNQPQHF.

The chain combines TRBV11-1 with TRBJ2-5, with 10 bases identical to TRBD1. CDR1 SGHAT and CDR2 FQDESV come from the germline V gene (reference sequence). V trimming: 8 bases; J trimming: 5 bases; junction bases outside the gene matches: 8. This CDR3 contains 14 residues. The CDR3 sequence: CASQGTGVRETQYF. CDR3 nucleotides: TGTGCCAGCCAAGGGACAGGGGTTCGGGAGACCCAGTACTTC.

The chain carries TRBV27 and TRBJ1-1; D may be TRBD1 (6 bases). The V end lost 11 bases, the J end lost 6 bases, and 28 bases lay between the germline ends. The CDR3 extends over 16 amino acids. Per the germline V gene, CDR1 is MNHEY and CDR2 is SMNVEV (reference sequence). The DNA for the CDR3 is TGTGCCTCCTCCCTCTCCCCCCGGGGGGCAGGGGCTGAAGCTTTCTTT. Translating gives CASSLSPRGAGAEAFF.

The chain recombines TRBV4-1 with TRBJ2-7, with 8 positions matching TRBD1. The CDR3 consists of 15 residues. The junction had 10 bases not matched to a gene; V was cut back by 4 bases and J by 5 bases. Germline V gives CDR1 MGHRA, CDR2 YSYEKL. The DNA for the CDR3 is TGCGCCAGCAGCCGGATAAGCAGGGGGCCCCACGAGCAGTACTTC. It codes for CASSRISRGPHEQYF.

This clone was counted a single time. CDR3 nucleotides: TGCGCCAGCAGTGACGGACCAACAGGCGATACGCAGTATTTT. Its protein product is CASSDGPTGDTQYF. This chain connects TRBV10-1 to TRBJ2-3, with D possibly TRBD1 on 5 matching bases. The ends were cut back, 3 bases at V and 6 bases at J, with 13 bases in the middle. Germline loops: CDR1 WNHNN, CDR2 SYGVQD (reference sequence). The CDR3 is 14 amino acids.

The gene calls are TRBV2 and TRBJ2-2, with 7 bases matching TRBD1. Germline CDR1 and CDR2: SNHLY and FYNNEI. V was clipped by 10 bases and J by 1 base; unmatched bases: 6. This CDR3 comprises 14 residues. The CDR3 loop is CATRQGGNTGELFF. The CDR3 nucleotides read TGTGCCACTAGACAGGGCGGGAACACCGGGGAGCTGTTTTTT. The full variable domain, rest sourced from reference TRBV2 and TRBJ2-2, is EPEVTQTPSHQVTQMGQEVILRCVPISNHLYFYWYRQILGQKVEFLVSFYNNEISEKSEIFDDQFSVERPDGSNFTLKIRSTKLEDSAMYFCATRQGGNTGELFFGEGSRLTVL.

The chain is built from TRBV6-1 and TRBJ2-1; 11 bases are a match to TRBD2. The CDR3 spans 19 residues. Losses at the gene ends were 0 bases for V and 4 bases for J; bases not matched to a gene: 11. CDR1 is MNHNS and CDR2 is SASEGT in the germline V gene. The CDR3: CASSEAPVASGRIYNEQFF. Here the CDR3 DNA reads TGTGCCAGCAGTGAAGCTCCCGTGGCTAGCGGGAGGATTTACAATGAGCAGTTCTTC.

The chain recombines TRBV28 with TRBJ2-2, with no clear D. Trimming pared 2 bases from V and 0 bases from J, leaving 10 bases between. Germline V gives CDR1 MDHEN, CDR2 SYDVKM. The CDR3 totals 16 residues. CDR3 protein: CASSLKWSANTGELFF. The DNA for the CDR3 is TGTGCCAGCAGTTTAAAGTGGAGCGCGAACACCGGGGAGCTGTTTTTT. Looking up the rest from reference TRBV28 and TRBJ2-2 gives the full variable domain: DVKVTQSSRYLVKRTGEKVFLECVQDMDHENMFWYRQDPGLGLRLIYFSYDVKMKEKGDIPEGYSVSREKKERFSLILESASTNQTSMYLCASSLKWSANTGELFFGEGSRLTVL.

V usage is TRBV2 and J usage is TRBJ2-1; TRBD2 aligns across 10 bases. The trim removed 6 bases at V and 3 bases at J, leaving 5 bases unmatched. The CDR3 length is 15 residues. The germline V gene encodes CDR1 SNHLY and CDR2 FYNNEI. The CDR3 loop is CASSVTSGVYNEQFF. The DNA of the CDR3 is TGTGCCAGCAGCGTTACTAGCGGGGTCTACAATGAGCAGTTCTTC.

In regard to this clone: Distinct nucleotide sequences in the sample also encode this CDR3. The gene calls are TRBV29-1 and TRBJ1-1; D is possibly TRBD1 (5 bases). Trimming stripped 1 base from V and 9 bases from J, with 15 bases between. The CDR3 is 13 amino acids. CDR1 is SQVTM, CDR2 ANQGSEA, per germline. The CDR3 reads CSVEAPLAGKAFF. DNA for the CDR3: TGCAGCGTTGAAGCTCCTCTGGCAGGGAAAGCTTTCTTT.

The chain joins TRBV28 to TRBJ2-7; a possible D gene is TRBD2 (6 bases). This CDR3 is 13 amino acids long. V lost 4 bases to trimming and J lost 8 bases, with 15 bases between them. CDR1 and CDR2 from the germline V gene are MDHEN and SYDVKM. The CDR3 coding sequence is TGTGCCAGCAGTTCCGGAGGAGGGGTTAAGCAGTACTTC. Protein sequence: CASSSGGGVKQYF.

The chain links TRBV5-1 to TRBJ1-2; no reliable D call. CDR3 length: 13 residues. Germline V gene lookup returns CDR1 SGHRS and CDR2 YFSETQ. V was pared by 3 bases and J by 4 bases, with 10 bases between. CDR3 sequence: CASSSGGSYGYTF. CDR3 in DNA: TGCGCCAGCAGCTCGGGAGGGAGCTATGGCTACACCTTC.